A single sample is the source of the 27 T cell receptor beta chains below, sequenced in a study of T cell repertoires in cytomegalovirus infection. TCRdb analysed the reads with MiXCR anew, one entry per CDR3 protein. The repertoire holds approximately 730,000 distinct CDR3 sequences, with 25% to 35% as singletons. For these TCRs, the target antigens are not known. Sequenced material: cultured CD8+ T cells from PBMCs, taken from culture after CMV antigen stimulation. The origin of the receptors is a human donor in good health (CMV status not recorded). Some clones in this sample may be carry-over from other donors' samples.

The rearrangement uses TRBV6-5 and TRBJ2-3; D is perhaps TRBD1 (6 bases). Germline loops: CDR1 MNHEY, CDR2 SVGAGI. With 5 bases removed from V and 2 bases from J, the gap between germline ends came to 14 bases. The CDR3 totals 15 residues. This chain's CDR3 is CASSHRATYTDTQYF. In DNA form, the CDR3 reads TGTGCCAGCAGTCACAGGGCCACGTACACAGATACGCAGTATTTT.

Regarding this clonotype: The junction departs from the called germline gene at one end, perhaps through a read error. The V call is TRBV27, the J call TRBJ2-7; D not resolved. Germline assignment: CDR1 MNHEY and CDR2 SMNVEV (reference sequence). The CDR3 is 14 amino acids. The CDR3 DNA is TGTGCCAGCAGTTTGAGGCAGGCCTCCTACGAGCAGTGCTTC. It encodes CASSLRQASYEQCF.

A few counts support this clonotype. V gene TRBV27 combines with J gene TRBJ2-7, with TRBD2 as a possible D gene (6 bases). Germline V gene lookup returns CDR1 MNHEY and CDR2 SMNVEV (reference sequence). V was shortened by 5 bases and J by 3 bases, with 14 bases between the two germline ends. The length of the CDR3 is 14 residues. The CDR3 sequence: CASSGQEGYYEQYF. CDR3 DNA sequence: TGTGCCAGCAGTGGGCAGGAGGGATACTACGAGCAGTACTTC.

This clonotype was recorded a few times. The chain carries TRBV6-2 or TRBV6-3 and TRBJ1-5, with D uncertain. Trimming took off 1 base at V and 0 bases at J, with 16 bases between the two ends. CDR3 length: 18 amino acids. Per germline, CDR1 MNHEY and CDR2 SVGEGT. DNA for the CDR3: TGTGCCAGCAGTTACTGGGCAGGCGGAACTTATAGCAATCAGCCCCAGCATTTT. Its translation is CASSYWAGGTYSNQPQHF.

V and J are TRBV20-1 and TRBJ2-1, with 9 bases lining up with TRBD1. CDR1 and CDR2 from the germline V gene are DFQATT and SNEGSKA (reference sequence). V shed 5 bases and J 5 bases; nucleotides not matched to a gene: 19. The CDR3 extends over 18 amino acids. In nucleotides, the CDR3 is TGCAGTGCTCCGACCTGGGGACAGGGATTGTTGGAGAACAATGAGCAGTTCTTC. As protein: CSAPTWGQGLLENNEQFF.

This clonotype was seen only a few times. The chain links TRBV7-6 to TRBJ2-2; D not certain. This CDR3 has 15 amino acids. Per the germline V gene, CDR1 is SGHVS and CDR2 is FNYEAQ. Trimming shortened V by 2 bases and J by 1 base, and 8 bases separated the two germline ends. The CDR3: CASSLLGLNTGELFF. CDR3 nucleotides: TGTGCCAGCAGCTTATTAGGGCTGAACACCGGGGAGCTGTTTTTT.

The V and J genes are TRBV6-5 and TRBJ1-2; D is possibly TRBD1 (6 bases). Germline values: CDR1 MNHEY, CDR2 SVGAGI. The germline V and J ends were trimmed by 3 bases and 4 bases, with 12 bases remaining between them. This CDR3 spans 14 amino acids. This chain's CDR3 is CASSYKGQRYGYTF. The CDR3 DNA reads TGTGCCAGCAGTTATAAAGGACAGCGCTATGGCTACACCTTC.

The V call is TRBV10-3, the J call TRBJ2-3; TRBD2 matches at 9 bases. The length of the CDR3 is 15 residues. Looked up from germline, CDR1 is ENHRY and CDR2 is SYGVKD. Unmatched junction bases numbered 4, after V lost 4 bases and J lost 2 bases. The CDR3 spells CAISVPSGDTDTQYF. CDR3 DNA: TGTGCCATCAGTGTGCCTAGCGGGGACACAGATACGCAGTATTTT.

The chain recombines TRBV29-1 with TRBJ1-3, with D unclear. Germline CDR1 reads SQVTM; CDR2 reads ANQGSEA. Trimming took 6 bases from V and 4 from J, leaving 13 bases between them. The CDR3 is 13 amino acids. CDR3 nucleotides: TGCAGCGTCTTACGAGGCAGCGGAAACACCATATATTTT. It yields the protein CSVLRGSGNTIYF.

The rearrangement uses TRBV12-3 or TRBV12-4 and TRBJ1-1; no reliable D call. The CDR3 length is 13 residues. With 5 bases removed from V and 2 bases from J, the gap between germline ends came to 9 bases. The DNA for the CDR3 is TGTGCCAGCAGTATCTACGGTAACACTGAAGCTTTCTTT. It codes for CASSIYGNTEAFF.

Ten or more counts support this clonotype. The chain couples TRBV7-2 to TRBJ1-1; TRBD1 is a possible D gene (5 bases). Germline CDR1 and CDR2: SGHTA and FQGNSA. This CDR3 comprises 11 residues. Trimming stripped 5 bases from V and 11 bases from J, with 12 bases between. The CDR3 loop is CASSLGGKAFF. The CDR3 DNA reads TGTGCCAGCAGCCTCGGGGGAAAGGCTTTCTTT.

To note about this clonotype: Being one base from a much bigger clone, this may be a read error. The chain links TRBV12-3 or TRBV12-4 to TRBJ2-1; no definite D call. CDR3 size: 13 residues. The CDR3 loop reads CASSFQSYNVQFF. CDR3 nucleotides: TGTGCCAGCAGTTTCCAGTCCTACAATGTGCAGTTCTTC.

This clonotype was seen only a few times. V and J are TRBV2 and TRBJ1-2; the D is unclear. The V gene lost 10 bases and the J gene lost 4 bases, with 13 bases spanning the gap. Germline V gene sequence: CDR1 SNHLY, CDR2 FYNNEI. The CDR3 runs to 12 residues. CDR3 nucleotides: TGTGCCATCGATAGCGTAGGCTATGGCTACACCTTC. Its translation is CAIDSVGYGYTF.

In its sample, this clonotype was seen a few times. This CDR3 is CASSLQAGGGTDTQYF. Written as DNA, the CDR3 is TGCGCCAGCAGCTTGCAAGCGGGGGGGGGCACAGATACGCAGTATTTT. The chain has TRBV5-1 and TRBJ2-3; 10 nucleotides align to TRBD2. Germline lookup yields CDR1 SGHRS and CDR2 YFSETQ. The CDR3 consists of 16 residues. The V and J ends lost 1 base and 1 base, in that order; junction bases with no gene match: 3.

This clonotype was counted a single time. The chain recombines TRBV5-5 with TRBJ1-3; 8 nucleotides align to TRBD1. With 0 bases clipped from V and 4 bases from J, the junction kept 3 bases outside the gene matches. Per germline, CDR1 SGHKS and CDR2 YYEKEE (reference sequence). CDR3 size: 15 residues. This chain's CDR3 is CASSLGTGIGNTIYF. For the CDR3, the DNA is TGTGCCAGCAGCTTGGGGACAGGGATCGGAAACACCATATATTTT.

The genes are TRBV20-1 and TRBJ1-5, with D hard to call. The germline CDR1 and CDR2 sequences are DFQATT and SNEGSKA (reference sequence). Between the trimmed V and J ends, which lost 5 bases and 1 base, there was a span of 12 bases. This CDR3 has 14 residues. CDR3 residues: CSASTRRSNQPQHF. Here the CDR3 DNA reads TGCAGTGCTTCGACGCGGAGGAGCAATCAGCCCCAGCATTTT.

The chain employs TRBV9 and TRBJ1-2, with D uncertain. The CDR3 consists of 12 residues. Germline CDR1 SGDLS, CDR2 YYNGEE. Trimming took off 6 bases at V and 2 bases at J, with 8 bases between the two ends. The CDR3 bases are TGTGCCAGCAAAGGGCAGAACTATGGCTACACCTTC. Translating gives CASKGQNYGYTF.

This chain uses TRBV27 with TRBJ2-1; 9 bases are shared with TRBD2. Per the germline V gene, CDR1 is MNHEY and CDR2 is SMNVEV (reference sequence). This CDR3 spans 16 amino acids. V shed 5 bases, J shed 0 bases, and the junction held 5 bases outside the gene matches. The CDR3 here is CASSVLAGSSYNEQFF. DNA of the CDR3: TGTGCCAGCAGTGTCCTAGCGGGGAGCTCCTACAATGAGCAGTTCTTC.

The gene calls are TRBV6-5 and TRBJ1-3; tentatively, D is TRBD1 (5 bases). Germline V gene sequence: CDR1 MNHEY, CDR2 SVGAGI. V lost 6 bases and J lost 0, with 12 bases in between. The CDR3 spans 15 residues. The CDR3 sequence is CASSPPGDSGNTIYF. CDR3 in DNA: TGTGCCAGCAGCCCTCCGGGGGACTCTGGAAACACCATATATTTT.

The CDR3 here is CASSERRGNTGELFF. The CDR3 coding sequence is TGTGCCAGCAGCGAGAGGCGGGGGAACACCGGGGAGCTGTTTTTT. This chain connects TRBV6-6 to TRBJ2-2; tentatively, D is TRBD2 (6 bases). Germline assignment: CDR1 MNHNY and CDR2 SVGAGI (reference sequence). Trimming took off 6 bases at V and 1 base at J, with 12 bases between the two ends. The CDR3 runs to 15 residues.

The rearrangement joins TRBV11-3 to TRBJ2-1, with 9 bases fitting TRBD1. This CDR3 spans 15 amino acids. The trim removed 5 bases at V and 6 bases at J, leaving 8 bases unmatched. The V gene's germline CDR1 is SGHNT and CDR2 YENEEA. Here the CDR3 reads CASSNRDRVSNEQFF. In nucleotides, the CDR3 is TGTGCCAGCAGCAACCGGGACAGGGTTTCCAATGAGCAGTTCTTC.

This clonotype was observed at least ten times. This sequence joins TRBV12-3 or TRBV12-4 and TRBJ2-7; D remains ambiguous. Trimming shortened V by 1 base and J by 3 bases, and 10 bases separated the two germline ends. There are 14 residues in the CDR3. The CDR3 loop is CASSLGGIGYEQYF. For the CDR3, the DNA is TGTGCCAGCAGTTTAGGCGGTATAGGCTACGAGCAGTACTTC.

The chain links TRBV27 to TRBJ2-1, with 10 bases lining up with TRBD2. This CDR3 region has 12 residues. The germline gives CDR1 MNHEY, CDR2 SMNVEV (reference sequence). Trimming took 7 bases from V and 8 from J; bases not matched to a gene: 2. The CDR3 DNA follows: TGTGCCAGCACCGGGACTAGCGATGAGCAGTTCTTC. Translating it yields CASTGTSDEQFF.

This clonotype was seen more than once but under ten times. The rearrangement joins TRBV6-7 to TRBJ1-2; TRBD1 aligns across 12 bases. TRBV6-7 is annotated as an ORF whose role is uncertain. J gave up 5 bases and V 9 bases, and 10 bases lay outside the gene matches. The CDR3 length is 15 residues. CDR3 in DNA: TGTGCCAGAGAACCGGGACAGGGGGCCGGGTATGGCTACACCTTC. Amino acids: CAREPGQGAGYGYTF.

The chain uses TRBV6-6 and TRBJ1-5; a possible D gene is TRBD1 (6 bases). CDR3 length: 14 amino acids. CDR1 and CDR2 from the germline V gene are MNHNY and SVGAGI (reference sequence). V lost 0 bases and J 7 bases, leaving 10 bases between the germline ends. In DNA form, the CDR3 reads TGTGCCAGCAGTTACTCAGGGGGTGCACAGCCCCAGCATTTT. Protein: CASSYSGGAQPQHF.

This clonotype appeared many times. The genes are TRBV28 and TRBJ2-3, with a weak D call TRBD2 (6 bases). Germline V gives CDR1 MDHEN, CDR2 SYDVKM. The CDR3 contains 14 residues. The ends were cut back, 3 bases at V and 4 bases at J, with 11 bases in the middle. For the CDR3, the DNA is TGTGCCAGCAGTTTCCAGAGGAGGGCAGATACGCAGTATTTT. Protein product: CASSFQRRADTQYF.

V is TRBV4-2 and J is TRBJ2-7; D gene ambiguous. CDR3 length: 14 residues. The V gene lost 4 bases and the J gene lost 5 bases, with 15 bases spanning the gap. Germline V gene data show CDR1 as LGHNA and CDR2 as YNFKEQ. CDR3: CASSPSTRPDEQYF. In nucleotides, the CDR3 is TGTGCCAGCAGCCCCTCGACTCGGCCCGACGAGCAGTACTTC.